This is a list of T cell receptor beta chains from one sample in a study of shared clonotypes between healthy human individuals. Profiling relied on immunoSEQ multiplex PCR, and the TCRdb table lists in-frame clones only, not all of them. This table holds 2 million to 2.5 million clones, over 85% found once. The specimen was naive CD4+ T cells from PBMCs. The source of these receptors is a man younger than 30 in good health. Some clones in this sample may be carry-over from other donors' samples. Both conserved end residues are part of each CDR3. Each record gives: clone size, V gene, CDR3 protein. The size field is filled for only some rows; it gives once, few, many or a size class.

few | TRBV5-1 | CASRTEYYNEQFF
. | TRBV2 | CASGGAPAGLMFF
. | TRBV7-8 | CASSLGGHGGTDTQYF
. | TRBV5-1 | CASSPGQGSYEQYF
. | TRBV7-3 | CASSLGVFSTDTQYF
. | TRBV6-6 | CASTLGANQPQHF
. | TRBV11-3 | CASSLEGTGNTEAFF
. | TRBV19 | CATKAPQGAAGNTIYF
few | TRBV7-9 | CASSLGNSHYGYTF
. | TRBV2 | CASTGRDQNEQFF
. | TRBV6-5 | CASSNAHEQYF
. | TRBV6-5 | CASSFQRDPYVDEQYF
. | TRBV28 | CASSPTSGYEQYF
few | TRBV18 | CASSPDLNTEAFF
. | TRBV4-1 | CASSQDRGGSGRNTGELFF
. | TRBV19 | CASKKREGQETQYF
. | TRBV5-6 | CASSFRRSNYGYTF
. | TRBV6-1 | CASILSGGLDTEAFF
. | TRBV28 | CASWTGGEKLFF
. | TRBV27 | CASSSAGLADYEQYF
. | TRBV4-2 | CASSLASTGYGYTF
. | TRBV15 | CATSRGKYEQYF
. | TRBV2 | CASGLGYGYTF
. | TRBV7-8 | CASSLYRGQNYGYTF
. | TRBV2 | CASIWGSYNEQFF
. | TRBV29-1 | CSVKRQQGTYEQYF
. | TRBV9 | CASSVEFFRGRAQETQYF
. | TRBV7-3 | CASSPQASLAAGNEQFF
. | TRBV28 | CASSLSRRDRGNYGYTF
. | TRBV5-5 | CASTNGGARSGELFF
. | TRBV7-2 | CASSARTGANGYTF
. | TRBV27 | CASSSSYEQYF
. | TRBV30 | CAWNAGQGVGQPQHF
. | TRBV7-9 | CASSLGERSPQHF
. | TRBV30 | CAWSVGTPAYNEQFF
. | TRBV7-8 | CASSLVGRNQPQHF
. | TRBV11-2 | CASSLSGGRTGKAIYF
. | TRBV27 | CASSRGGNQPQHF
. | TRBV7-2 | CASSLVGNTEAFF
. | TRBV4-3 | CASSEASAWGKLFF
. | TRBV5-1 | CASSLAGSRQETQYF